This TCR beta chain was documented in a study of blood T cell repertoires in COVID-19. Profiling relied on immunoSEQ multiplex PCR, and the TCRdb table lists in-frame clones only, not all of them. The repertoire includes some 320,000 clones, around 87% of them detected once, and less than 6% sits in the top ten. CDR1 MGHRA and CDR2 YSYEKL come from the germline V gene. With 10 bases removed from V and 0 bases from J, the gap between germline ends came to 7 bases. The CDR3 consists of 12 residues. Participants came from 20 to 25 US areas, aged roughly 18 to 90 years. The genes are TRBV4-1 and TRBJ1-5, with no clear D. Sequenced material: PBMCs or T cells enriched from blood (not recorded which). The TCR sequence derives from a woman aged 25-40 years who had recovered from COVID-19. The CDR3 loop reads CATKHSNQPQHF. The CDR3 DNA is TGCGCCACCAAACATAGCAATCAGCCCCAGCATTTT.